The T cell receptor (beta chain) under discussion was sequenced for a study of CD8 T cells in ankylosing spondylitis. General study results and limits: As reported, disease-linked clones showed significant enrichment in matched ankylosing spondylitis synovial fluid.

This CDR3 region has 16 residues. CDR1 is SGHRS, CDR2 YFSETQ, per germline. The V end was cut by 4 bases, the J end by 4 bases, with 20 bases between. This clonotype was picked up a small number of times. Its specificity is unknown. Quantitative 5'-RACE was performed with molecular barcodes, and it yielded the TCR beta libraries. MiXCR was run by TCRdb on the 5' RACE reads, yielding one entry per CDR3 protein. The repertoire has about 130,000 distinct CDR3 sequences, roughly an eighth of them found once; the top ten carry about 3%. The chain is built from TRBV5-1 and TRBJ2-5, with D maybe TRBD1 (6 bases). The receptor was derived from a female donor with ankylosing spondylitis or in good health (not recorded which). Sequencing used blood, either unsorted or a sorted T cell fraction (not recorded which). CDR3 region: CASSTNTGIVRETQYF. CDR3 bases: TGCGCCAGCAGCACCAATACAGGGATAGTTAGAGAGACCCAGTACTTC.